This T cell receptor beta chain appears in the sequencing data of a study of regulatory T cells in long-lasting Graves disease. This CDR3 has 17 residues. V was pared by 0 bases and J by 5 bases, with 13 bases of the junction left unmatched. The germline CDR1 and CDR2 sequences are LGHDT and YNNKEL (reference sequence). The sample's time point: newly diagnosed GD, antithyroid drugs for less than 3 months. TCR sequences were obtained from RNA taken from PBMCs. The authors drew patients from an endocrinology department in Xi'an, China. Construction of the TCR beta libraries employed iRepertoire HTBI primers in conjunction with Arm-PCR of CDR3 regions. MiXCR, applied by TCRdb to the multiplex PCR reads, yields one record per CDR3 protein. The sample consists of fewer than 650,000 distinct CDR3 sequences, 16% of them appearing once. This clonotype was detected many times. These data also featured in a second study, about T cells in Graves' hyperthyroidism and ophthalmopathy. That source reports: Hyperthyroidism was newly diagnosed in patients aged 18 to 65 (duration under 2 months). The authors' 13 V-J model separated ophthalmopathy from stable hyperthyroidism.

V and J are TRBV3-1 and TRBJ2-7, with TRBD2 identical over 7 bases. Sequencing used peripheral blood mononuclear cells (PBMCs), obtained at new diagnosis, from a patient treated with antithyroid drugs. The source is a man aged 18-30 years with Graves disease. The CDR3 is CASSQEPAGVEGDEQYF. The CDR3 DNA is TGTGCCAGCAGCCAAGAACCGGCGGGAGTGGAGGGAGACGAGCAGTACTTC.